This T cell receptor (beta chain) was found in a study of cytotoxic CD8 clonotypes in ibrutinib-treated CLL. This CDR3 is 14 amino acids long. Germline V gene sequence: CDR1 ENHRY, CDR2 SYGVKD. Trimming removed 7 bases from V and 6 bases from J; junction bases left unmatched: 5. Some clones are missing from TCRdb's copy, which holds only in-frame ones; the method was immunoSEQ multiplex PCR. This table holds 15,000 to 20,000 clones, 65% to 70% found once. This clone was found a few times. The sequence was collected from a human donor with chronic lymphocytic leukemia. The sequencing here drew on PBMCs, taken before ibrutinib treatment. The chain recombines TRBV10-3 with TRBJ2-3, with TRBD2 identical over 12 bases. This CDR3 is CAINLAGGPDTQYF. Here the CDR3 DNA reads TGTGCCATCAACCTAGCGGGGGGGCCCGATACGCAGTATTTT.